The entry below describes one TCR beta chain. The target antigen is unknown. These data originate in a study of T cells in Graves' hyperthyroidism and ophthalmopathy. Amplified TCR beta CDR3 regions derived from RNA transcripts. Researchers ran a first-round RT-PCR on the TCR CDR3 using the HTBI primer set. TCRdb recomputed calls from the multiplex PCR reads with MiXCR, one row per CDR3 protein. In the table there are some 800,000 distinct CDR3 sequences, roughly 40% of which are singletons. Study results and limitations: Appearing also in blood were most of the thyroid clonotypes expanded above 0.001.

V was clipped by 7 bases and J by 0 bases; unmatched bases: 5. Per germline, CDR1 MGHRA and CDR2 YSYEKL. There are 14 residues in the CDR3. The sample was blood. The chain couples TRBV4-1 to TRBJ1-1; TRBD1 matches 7 bases. The receptor was derived from a man younger than 35 with Graves' hyperthyroidism. The CDR3 coding sequence is TGCGCCAGCAAGAACAGGGGCATGAACACTGAAGCTTTCTTT. The encoded protein is CASKNRGMNTEAFF.